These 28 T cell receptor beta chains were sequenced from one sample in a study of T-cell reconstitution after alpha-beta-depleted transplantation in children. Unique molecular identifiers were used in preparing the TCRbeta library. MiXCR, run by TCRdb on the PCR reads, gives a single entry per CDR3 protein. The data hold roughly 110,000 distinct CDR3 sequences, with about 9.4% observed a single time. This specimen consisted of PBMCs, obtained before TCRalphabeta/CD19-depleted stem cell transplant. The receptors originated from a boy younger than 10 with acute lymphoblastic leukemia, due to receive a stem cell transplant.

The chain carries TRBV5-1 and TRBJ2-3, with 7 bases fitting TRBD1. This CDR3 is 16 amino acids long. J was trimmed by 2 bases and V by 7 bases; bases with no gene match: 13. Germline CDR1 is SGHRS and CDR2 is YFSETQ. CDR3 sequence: CASGARDSSYTDTQYF. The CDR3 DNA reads TGCGCCAGCGGGGCCCGGGACAGTAGTTACACAGATACGCAGTATTTT.

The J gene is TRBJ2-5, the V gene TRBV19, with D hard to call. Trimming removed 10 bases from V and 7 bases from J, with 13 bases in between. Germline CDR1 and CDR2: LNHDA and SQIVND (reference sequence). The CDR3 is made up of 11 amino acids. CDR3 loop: CATAALGTQYF. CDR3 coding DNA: TGTGCCACTGCAGCCTTAGGGACCCAGTACTTC.

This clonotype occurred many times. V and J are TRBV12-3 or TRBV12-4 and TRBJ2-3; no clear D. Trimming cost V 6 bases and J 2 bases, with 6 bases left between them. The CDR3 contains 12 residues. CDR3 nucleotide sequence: TGTGCCAGCAGCCTGTACACAGATACGCAGTATTTT. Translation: CASSLYTDTQYF.

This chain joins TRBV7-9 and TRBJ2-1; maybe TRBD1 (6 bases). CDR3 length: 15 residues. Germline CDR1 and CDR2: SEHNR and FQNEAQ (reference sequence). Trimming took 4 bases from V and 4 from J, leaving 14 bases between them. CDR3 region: CASSSLQQGYNEQFF. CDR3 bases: TGTGCCAGCAGCTCTTTACAACAGGGTTACAATGAGCAGTTCTTC. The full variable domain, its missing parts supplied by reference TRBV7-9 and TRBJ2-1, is DTGVSQNPRHKITKRGQNVTFRCDPISEHNRLYWYRQTLGQGPEFLTYFQNEAQLEKSRLLSDRFSAERPKGSFSTLEIQRTEQGDSAMYLCASSSLQQGYNEQFFGPGTRLTVL.

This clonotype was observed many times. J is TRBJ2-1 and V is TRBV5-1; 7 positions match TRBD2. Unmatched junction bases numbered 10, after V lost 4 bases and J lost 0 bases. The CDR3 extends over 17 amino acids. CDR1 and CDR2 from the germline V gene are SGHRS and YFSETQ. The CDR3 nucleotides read TGCGCCAGCAGCGAACGACTAGCCCCGAGCTCCTACAATGAGCAGTTCTTC. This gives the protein CASSERLAPSSYNEQFF. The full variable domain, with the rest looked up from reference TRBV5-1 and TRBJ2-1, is KAGVTQTPRYLIKTRGQQVTLSCSPISGHRSVSWYQQTPGQGLQFLFEYFSETQRNKGNFPGRFSGRQFSNSRSEMNVSTLELGDSALYLCASSERLAPSSYNEQFFGPGTRLTVL.

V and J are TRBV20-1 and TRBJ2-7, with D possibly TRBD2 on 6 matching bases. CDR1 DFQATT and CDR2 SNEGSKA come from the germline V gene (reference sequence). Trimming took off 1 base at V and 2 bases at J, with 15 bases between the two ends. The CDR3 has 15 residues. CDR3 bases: TGCAGTGCTAGAGCGATTAGCGGTAATACCTACGAGCAGTACTTC. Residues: CSARAISGNTYEQYF.

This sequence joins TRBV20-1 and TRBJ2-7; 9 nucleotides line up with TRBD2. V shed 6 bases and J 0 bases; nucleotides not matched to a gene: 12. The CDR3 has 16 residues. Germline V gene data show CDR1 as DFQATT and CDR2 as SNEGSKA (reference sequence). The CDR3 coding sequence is TGCAGTGCACAAAAAGGGAGCGGGAGGATCTCCTACGAGCAGTACTTC. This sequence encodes CSAQKGSGRISYEQYF.

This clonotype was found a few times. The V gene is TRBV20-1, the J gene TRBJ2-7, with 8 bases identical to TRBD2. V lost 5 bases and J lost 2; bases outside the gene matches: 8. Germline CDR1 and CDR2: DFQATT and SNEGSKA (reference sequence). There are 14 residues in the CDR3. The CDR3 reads CSACPIAGPYEQYF. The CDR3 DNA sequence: TGCAGTGCTTGCCCCATAGCGGGGCCCTACGAGCAGTACTTC.

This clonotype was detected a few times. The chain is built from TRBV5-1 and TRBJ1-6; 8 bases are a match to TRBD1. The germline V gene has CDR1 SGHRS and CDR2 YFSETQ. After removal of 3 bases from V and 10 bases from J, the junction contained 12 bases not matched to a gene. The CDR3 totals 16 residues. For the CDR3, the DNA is TGCGCCAGCAGCTCCTCTCTGACAGGGGAGGAATCACCCCTCCACTTT. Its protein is CASSSSLTGEESPLHF.

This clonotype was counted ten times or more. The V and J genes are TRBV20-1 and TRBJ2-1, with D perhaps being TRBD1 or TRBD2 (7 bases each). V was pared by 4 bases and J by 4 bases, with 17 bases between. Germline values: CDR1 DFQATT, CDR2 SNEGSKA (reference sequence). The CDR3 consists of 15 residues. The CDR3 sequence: CSANSGDRAYNEQFF. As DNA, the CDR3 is TGCAGTGCTAACAGCGGGGACAGAGCATACAATGAGCAGTTCTTC.

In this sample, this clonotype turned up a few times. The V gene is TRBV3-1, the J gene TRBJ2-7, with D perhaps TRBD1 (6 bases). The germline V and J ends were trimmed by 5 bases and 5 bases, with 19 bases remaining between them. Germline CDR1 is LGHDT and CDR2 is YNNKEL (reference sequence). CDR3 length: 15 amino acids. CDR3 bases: TGTGCCAGCAGCGCCCGCAGGGGCAGTATAGACGAGCAGTACTTC. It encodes CASSARRGSIDEQYF.

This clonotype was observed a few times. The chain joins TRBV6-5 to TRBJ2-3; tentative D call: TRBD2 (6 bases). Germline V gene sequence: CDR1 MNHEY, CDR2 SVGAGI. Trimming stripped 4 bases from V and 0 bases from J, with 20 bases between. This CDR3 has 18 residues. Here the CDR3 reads CASSFGRMTRGSTDTQYF. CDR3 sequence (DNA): TGTGCCAGCAGTTTCGGTCGGATGACTAGAGGGAGCACAGATACGCAGTATTTT.

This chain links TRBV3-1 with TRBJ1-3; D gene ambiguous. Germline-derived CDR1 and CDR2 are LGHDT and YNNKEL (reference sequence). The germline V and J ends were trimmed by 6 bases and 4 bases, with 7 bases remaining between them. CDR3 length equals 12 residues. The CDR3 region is CASRAGGNTIYF. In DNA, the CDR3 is TGTGCCAGCAGGGCGGGCGGAAACACCATATATTTT.

CDR3 in DNA: TGCGCCAGCAGCTACGGGACAGGGGGACCAGATACGCAGTATTTT. Its translation: CASSYGTGGPDTQYF. The chain couples TRBV5-1 to TRBJ2-3; 11 bases map to TRBD1. Germline V lookup: CDR1 SGHRS, CDR2 YFSETQ. The CDR3 extends over 15 amino acids. J lost 4 bases, V lost 3 bases, and 4 bases had no gene match.

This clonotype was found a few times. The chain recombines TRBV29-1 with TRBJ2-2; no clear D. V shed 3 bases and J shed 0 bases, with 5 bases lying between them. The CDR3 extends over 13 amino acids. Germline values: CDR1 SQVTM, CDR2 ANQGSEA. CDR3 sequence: CSVDSTNTGELFF. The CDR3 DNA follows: TGCAGCGTTGACTCTACGAACACCGGGGAGCTGTTTTTT.

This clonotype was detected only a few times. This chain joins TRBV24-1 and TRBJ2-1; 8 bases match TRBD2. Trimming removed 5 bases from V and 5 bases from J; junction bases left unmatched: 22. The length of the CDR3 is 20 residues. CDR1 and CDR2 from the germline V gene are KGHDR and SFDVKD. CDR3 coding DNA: TGTGCCACCAGTGCGGATTGGGCTAGCGGGTCAAAAGGGAGAGACAATGAGCAGTTCTTC. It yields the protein CATSADWASGSKGRDNEQFF.

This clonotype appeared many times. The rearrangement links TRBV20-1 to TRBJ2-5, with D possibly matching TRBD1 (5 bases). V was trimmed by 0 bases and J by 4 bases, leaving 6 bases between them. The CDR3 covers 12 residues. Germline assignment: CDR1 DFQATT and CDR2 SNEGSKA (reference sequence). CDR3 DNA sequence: TGCAGTGCTAGAGATGGGGCAGAGACCCAGTACTTC. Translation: CSARDGAETQYF.

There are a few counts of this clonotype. The CDR3 bases are TGCAGTGCTAGAGGGTACCGGGACTACCGTTCTGCCCAGGACAATGAGCAGTTCTTC. Translating it yields CSARGYRDYRSAQDNEQFF. This chain joins TRBV20-1 and TRBJ2-1, with 7 bases that match TRBD2. CDR3 length equals 19 residues. Germline V gives CDR1 DFQATT, CDR2 SNEGSKA (reference sequence). Trimming at V came to 1 base and at J to 5 bases, leaving 20 bases not matched to a gene.

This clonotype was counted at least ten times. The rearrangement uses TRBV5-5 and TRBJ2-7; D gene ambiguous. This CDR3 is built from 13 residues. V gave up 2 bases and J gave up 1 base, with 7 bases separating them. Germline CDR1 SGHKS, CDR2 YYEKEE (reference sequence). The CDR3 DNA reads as TGTGCCAGCAGCTTCGGCGGTTCCTACGAGCAGTACTTC. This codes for CASSFGGSYEQYF.

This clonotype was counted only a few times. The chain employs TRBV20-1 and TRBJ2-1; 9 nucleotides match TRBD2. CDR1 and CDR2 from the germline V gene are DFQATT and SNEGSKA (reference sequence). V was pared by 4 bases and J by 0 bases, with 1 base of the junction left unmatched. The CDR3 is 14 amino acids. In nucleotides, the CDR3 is TGCAGTGCTACTAGCGGGAACTCCTACAATGAGCAGTTCTTC. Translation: CSATSGNSYNEQFF.

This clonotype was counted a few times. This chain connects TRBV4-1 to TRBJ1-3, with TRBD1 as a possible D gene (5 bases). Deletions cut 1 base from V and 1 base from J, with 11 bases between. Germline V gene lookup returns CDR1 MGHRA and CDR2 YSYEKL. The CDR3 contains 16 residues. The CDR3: CASSQAGLGSGNTIYF. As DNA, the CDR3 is TGCGCCAGCAGCCAAGCGGGACTAGGTTCTGGAAACACCATATATTTT.

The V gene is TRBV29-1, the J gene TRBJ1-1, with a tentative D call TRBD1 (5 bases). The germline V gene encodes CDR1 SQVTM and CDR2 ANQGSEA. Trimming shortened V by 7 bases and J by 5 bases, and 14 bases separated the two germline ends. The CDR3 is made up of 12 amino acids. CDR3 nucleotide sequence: TGCAGCGCTGGGGGGGGAAGTACTGAAGCTTTCTTT. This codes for CSAGGGSTEAFF.

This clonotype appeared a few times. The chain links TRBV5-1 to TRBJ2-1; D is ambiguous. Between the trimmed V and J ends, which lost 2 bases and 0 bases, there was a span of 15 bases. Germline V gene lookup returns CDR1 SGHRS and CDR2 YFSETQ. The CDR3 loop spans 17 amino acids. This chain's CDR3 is CASSFPQVSSSYNEQFF. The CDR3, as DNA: TGCGCCAGCAGCTTTCCCCAGGTGTCAAGCTCCTACAATGAGCAGTTCTTC.

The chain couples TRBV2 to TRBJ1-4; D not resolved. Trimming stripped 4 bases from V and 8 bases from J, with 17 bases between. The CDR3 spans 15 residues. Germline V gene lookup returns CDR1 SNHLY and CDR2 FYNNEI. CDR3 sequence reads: CASSGMGLQGEKLFF. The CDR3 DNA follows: TGTGCCAGCAGTGGGATGGGTCTCCAAGGAGAAAAACTGTTTTTT.

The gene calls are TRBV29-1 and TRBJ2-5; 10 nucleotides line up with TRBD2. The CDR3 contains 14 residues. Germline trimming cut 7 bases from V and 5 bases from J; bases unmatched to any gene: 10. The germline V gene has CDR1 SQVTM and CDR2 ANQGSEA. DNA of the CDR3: TGCAGCGCGGGGGTAGCGGGAGGCCGGGAGACCCAGTACTTC. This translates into CSAGVAGGRETQYF. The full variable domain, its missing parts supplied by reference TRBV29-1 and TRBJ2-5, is SAVISQKPSRDICQRGTSLTIQCQVDSQVTMMFWYRQQPGQSLTLIATANQGSEATYESGFVIDKFPISRPNLTFSTLTVSNMSPEDSSIYLCSAGVAGGRETQYFGPGTRLLVL.

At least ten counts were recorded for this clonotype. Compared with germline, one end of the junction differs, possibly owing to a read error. The chain's CDR3 is CASSDSDREETQYF. CDR3 DNA: TGTGCCAGCAGTGACTCCGACAGGGAAGAGACCCAGTACTTC. This rearrangement joins TRBV6-5 to TRBJ2-5, with 7 bases that match TRBD1. CDR1 is MNHEY and CDR2 is SVGAGI in the germline V gene. The CDR3 covers 14 residues.

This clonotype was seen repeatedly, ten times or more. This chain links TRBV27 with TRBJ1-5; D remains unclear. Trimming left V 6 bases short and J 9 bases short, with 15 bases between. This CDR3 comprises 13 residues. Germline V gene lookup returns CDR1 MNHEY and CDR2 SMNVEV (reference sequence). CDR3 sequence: CASRGGVYLPQHF. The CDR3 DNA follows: TGTGCCAGCAGGGGCGGTGTTTATCTGCCCCAGCATTTT.

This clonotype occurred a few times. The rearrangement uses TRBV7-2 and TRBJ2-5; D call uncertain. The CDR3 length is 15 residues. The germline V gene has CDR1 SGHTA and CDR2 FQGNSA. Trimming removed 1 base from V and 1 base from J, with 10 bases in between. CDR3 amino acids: CASSLGSRVQETQYF. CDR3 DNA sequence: TGTGCCAGCAGCTTAGGTAGTAGGGTCCAAGAGACCCAGTACTTC.